This TCR delta chain comes out of a study of γδ T cells in repeated Plasmodium falciparum infection. TCRdb reran clone calling via CATT on the multiplex PCR reads. The sample lists 45,000 to 50,000 delta-chain clones, 1.6% occurring once. About this clone: This is likely an artifact of a read error, given a far larger clone one base away. Other DNA sequences in this sample translate to the same CDR3.

Flow sorting of PBMC yielded separate Vgamma9/Vdelta2+ and Vdelta2-negative gammadelta T cell populations for bulk repertoire analysis. CDR1 GEAIGNYY and CDR2 EKD come from the germline V gene. The CDR3 extends over 19 amino acids. The sequence was collected from a pool of human donors (malaria-infected and uninfected, not separated). The chain joins TRDV2 to TRDJ1; 10 bases fit TRDD3. TCRdb lists no J gene, so it was determined here by aligning the DNA to germline. Material: gamma-delta T cells from blood. The CDR3 DNA is TGCGCCTGTGACACGATTCATACTGGGGGATTTGCGTACACCGATAAACTCATCTTT. The encoded protein is CACDTIHTGGFAYTDKLIF.